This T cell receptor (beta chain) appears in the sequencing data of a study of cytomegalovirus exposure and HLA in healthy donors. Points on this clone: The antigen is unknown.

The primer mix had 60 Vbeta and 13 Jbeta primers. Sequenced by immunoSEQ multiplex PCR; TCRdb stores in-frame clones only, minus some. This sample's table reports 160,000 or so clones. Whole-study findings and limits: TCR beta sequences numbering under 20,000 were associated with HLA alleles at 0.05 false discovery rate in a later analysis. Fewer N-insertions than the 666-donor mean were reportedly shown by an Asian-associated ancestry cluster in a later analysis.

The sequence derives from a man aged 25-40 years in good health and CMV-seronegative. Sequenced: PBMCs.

The CDR3 is CASTAARGYGYTF. The CDR3, as DNA: TGTGCCAGCACCGCAGCCAGGGGGTATGGCTACACCTTC. This chain connects TRBV5-4 to TRBJ1-2; 7 bases align to TRBD1. Looked up from germline, CDR1 is SGHNT and CDR2 is YYREEE (reference sequence). The CDR3 covers 13 residues. V dropped 6 bases and J dropped 5; count of bases not matched to a gene: 7.